These T cell receptor beta chains were read from a single sample in a study of T cells after yellow fever vaccination. TCRdb reprocessed the 5' RACE reads with MiXCR, giving one entry per CDR3 protein. The sample lists about 350,000 distinct CDR3 sequences; roughly 8.6% were seen once. Material: PBMCs, obtained more than 40 days after the first yellow fever vaccination. Receptors originate from a man aged 18 to 29 who received the YFV17D yellow fever vaccine. Both conserved end residues are part of each CDR3. D genes are given only for firm matches. Clone size is stated in some rows and not others, as once, few, many or a class when expanded.

>TRBJ1-1|TRBV2|NA|few
TGTGCCAGCAGCCCGGGGAACAGGGAGTTCGCTGAAGCTTTCTTT
CASSPGNREFAEAFF
>TRBJ2-5|TRBV4-2|NA|NA
TGTGCCAGCAGCCAAGATCCTGACCAAGAGACCCAGTACTTC
CASSQDPDQETQYF
>TRBJ1-1|TRBV20-1|NA|few
TGCAGTGCTAGAATTCTCAGGCCTAACACTGAAGCTTTCTTT
CSARILRPNTEAFF
>TRBJ2-5|TRBV5-1|NA|NA
TGCGCCACGTCCTCTTGGGCCGAAGAGACCCAGTACTTC
CATSSWAEETQYF
>TRBJ1-1|TRBV6-1|TRBD1|NA
TGTGCCAGCAGAGTGACAGGGGGCTCGGGTTGGGTCACTGAAGCTTTCTTT
CASRVTGGSGWVTEAFF
>TRBJ2-7|TRBV7-6|TRBD2|few
TGTGCCAGCAGCAACCGGGAGGCCCCCGAGCAGTACTTC
CASSNREAPEQYF
>TRBJ1-1|TRBV7-2|TRBD1|NA
TGTGCCAGCAGCCCGGACAGGAGGAACACTGAAGCTTTCTTT
CASSPDRRNTEAFF
>TRBJ1-4|TRBV18|NA|few
TGTGCCAGCGCTCAGGGTGTCTCAGGTGCAACTAATGAAAAACTGTTTTTT
CASAQGVSGATNEKLFF
>TRBJ1-4|TRBV9|NA|NA
TGTGCCAGCAGCGTAGTAGCAGGGGCGGGTGAAAAACTGTTTTTT
CASSVVAGAGEKLFF
>TRBJ2-3|TRBV5-5|NA|few
TGTGCCAGCAGCTATGGCAGGCTTGGAGATACGCAGTATTTT
CASSYGRLGDTQYF
>TRBJ1-5|TRBV30|TRBD1|few
TGTGCCTGGAGTTCCGGGACAGGGAATCGTCAGCCCCAGCATTTT
CAWSSGTGNRQPQHF
>TRBJ1-6|TRBV27|NA|many
TGTGCGTCCGGGCTAATTAATTCACCCCTCCACTTT
CASGLINSPLHF
>TRBJ2-4|TRBV30|NA|NA
TGTGCCTGGAGGATGGGTTTAAACATTCAGTACTTC
CAWRMGLNIQYF
>TRBJ2-3|TRBV6-1|NA|NA
TGTGCCAGCAGCCCCCAGGGGGGGCTAACAGATACGCAGTATTTT
CASSPQGGLTDTQYF
>TRBJ2-5|TRBV25-1|NA|NA
TGTGCCAGCAGTGATCCCCGACTAGCCAGGGGGGAGACCCAGTACTTC
CASSDPRLARGETQYF
>TRBJ1-1|TRBV7-9|NA|NA
TGTGCCAGCAGCTTCACAGGGTTGAACACTGAAGCTTTCTTT
CASSFTGLNTEAFF
>TRBJ2-5|TRBV27|TRBD2|many
TGTGCCAGCAGTTCCAGGGCTAGCGGGGACCAAGAGACCCAGTACTTC
CASSSRASGDQETQYF
>TRBJ1-6|TRBV20-1|NA|NA
TGCAGTGCTAGAGATTTTCGGGACCGGACTAATTCACCCCTCCACTTT
CSARDFRDRTNSPLHF
>TRBJ1-6|TRBV5-6|NA|few
TGTGCCAGCAGCTGGGGACGTCTTAATTCACCCCTCCACTTT
CASSWGRLNSPLHF
>TRBJ1-2|TRBV18|NA|few
TGTGCCAGCTCACCACGAGAAGTGTTTAACTATGGCTACACCTTC
CASSPREVFNYGYTF
>TRBJ2-1|TRBV11-2|NA|NA
TGTGCCAGCAGCCCTCAGGCGGGCTACGAGCAGTTCTTC
CASSPQAGYEQFF
>TRBJ2-3|TRBV9|NA|few
TGTGCCAGCAGCGTAGCCTGGTTAGATACGCAGTATTTT
CASSVAWLDTQYF
>TRBJ2-3|TRBV7-6|NA|many
TGTGCCAGCAGCCCTAGGAGGGATACGCAGTATTTT
CASSPRRDTQYF
>TRBJ2-5|TRBV15|TRBD2|NA
TGTGCCACCAGCAGACTAACTAGCGGGGGGAGGGAGACCCAGTACTTC
CATSRLTSGGRETQYF
>TRBJ2-5|TRBV24-1|NA|NA
TGTGCCACCAGTGTTCGTTGGGAGACCCAGTACTTC
CATSVRWETQYF
>TRBJ1-4|TRBV12-3/TRBV12-4|TRBD1|NA
TGTGCCAGCAGTCCCCGGGACAGGAATGAAAAACTGTTTTTT
CASSPRDRNEKLFF
>TRBJ2-3|TRBV5-4|TRBD2|NA
TGTGCCAGCGTACCCGGGGGGGCGCGAAGCACAGATACGCAGTATTTT
CASVPGGARSTDTQYF
>TRBJ2-1|TRBV4-3|NA|few
TGCGCCAGCAGCCACCAGGGTGGAAGCTCCTACAATGAGCAGTTCTTC
CASSHQGGSSYNEQFF
>TRBJ2-5|TRBV7-8|NA|few
TGTGCCAGCAGCTTAGCACGGGGGCGTAAGGAGACCCAGTACTTC
CASSLARGRKETQYF
>TRBJ2-1|TRBV7-2|NA|NA
TGTGCCAGCAGCTTAGACGCAGCTTACAATGAGCAGTTCTTC
CASSLDAAYNEQFF
>TRBJ2-7|TRBV2|TRBD1|NA
TGTGCCAGCAGCTCCACAGGGGGCTCCTACGAGCAGTACTTC
CASSSTGGSYEQYF
>TRBJ1-1|TRBV11-1|TRBD1|few
TGTGCCAGCAGGAACGACAGGGCCGGAACTGAAGCTTTCTTT
CASRNDRAGTEAFF
>TRBJ2-2|TRBV23-1|NA|NA
TGCGCCAGCAGTCAATCGGGCTATGATCCCCCGGGCACCGGGGAGCTGTTTTTT
CASSQSGYDPPGTGELFF
>TRBJ1-1|TRBV6-5|NA|few
TGTGCCAGCAGTTACTCGAAAGGGTTCGCTGAAGCTTTCTTT
CASSYSKGFAEAFF
>TRBJ1-1|TRBV5-1|NA|few
TGCGCCAGCAGCTTACCACAGGTGAACACTGAAGCTTTCTTT
CASSLPQVNTEAFF
>TRBJ2-7|TRBV10-3|TRBD1|NA
TGTGCCATCAGTGAGTCCCCACAGGGGGTGAGAAACGAGCAGTACTTC
CAISESPQGVRNEQYF
>TRBJ1-1|TRBV6-1|TRBD1|NA
TGTGCCAGCATCGAATTACAGGGGGCCAACACTGAAGCTTTCTTT
CASIELQGANTEAFF
>TRBJ2-5|TRBV3-1|NA|NA
TGTGCCAGCAGCCAAGACCAGCCCCGAGAGACCCAGTACTTC
CASSQDQPRETQYF
>TRBJ2-3|TRBV11-2|TRBD2|many
TGTGCCAGCAGCTTAGAGCTCATCAGGGCGGGGGACACAGATACGCAGTATTTT
CASSLELIRAGDTDTQYF
>TRBJ2-1|TRBV4-3|NA|NA
TGCGCCAGCAGCCAAGCGTCCTGGACAGCAGACAATGAGCAGTTCTTC
CASSQASWTADNEQFF